This TCR beta chain was recorded in a study of CD8 T cells in Susac syndrome. Reverse transcription of roughly 0.5 to 1 ug RNA used random hexamers. Across 54 Vbeta and 13 Jbeta, TCR beta CDR3 was amplified with immunoSEQ multiplex PCR. Each CDR3 protein gets one entry after TCRdb re-called the immunoSEQ multiplex PCR reads with MiXCR. Among approximately 280,000 distinct CDR3 sequences listed, around 84% were seen once. CD8+ and CD4+ T cells circulating in blood were sequenced for TCR beta. Purification of the CD8+ and CD4+ T cells relied on negative isolation, and TEMRA cells underwent FACS enrichment. The CDR3 is made up of 14 amino acids. Trimming removed 4 bases from V and 6 bases from J; junction bases left unmatched: 8. Germline-derived CDR1 and CDR2 are SGHDT and YYEEEE. This clonotype was seen more than once but under ten times.

Sequenced input: CD8+ T cells from PBMCs. This sequence was found in a human donor with multiple sclerosis. This chain links TRBV5-6 with TRBJ2-5, with TRBD2 identical over 8 bases. DNA for the CDR3: TGTGCCAGCAGCCCGGGGGGGGGCTGGAAGACCCAGTACTTC. Translated, it gives CASSPGGGWKTQYF.